The rows below give T cell receptor beta chains drawn from one sample of a study of T cell responses to AZD1222 COVID-19 vaccine. Sequencing was performed with immunoSEQ multiplex PCR; in TCRdb, only in-frame clones are kept and a portion is missing. The sample has more than 150,000 clones, roughly 94% seen once; the top ten hold about 0.64%. The source material was peripheral blood, sampled on day 0 of AZD1222 vaccination. These TCRs come from an adult in good health. The CDR3 runs from the conserved cysteine through the conserved F or W. Fields, in order: clone size, J gene, V gene, D gene, CDR3 DNA, CDR3 protein. A D gene is named only where the DNA matches it firmly. Rows may omit the clone size; those that give it use once, few, many or a size class.

clone size: .; J gene: TRBJ2-1; V gene: TRBV6-1; D gene: TRBD2; CDR3 DNA: TGTGCCAGCAGTGAAGGGAGCGGGAGGGCCTATGAGCAGTTCTTC; CDR3 protein: CASSEGSGRAYEQFF
clone size: few; J gene: TRBJ2-7; V gene: TRBV6-1; D gene: TRBD1; CDR3 DNA: TGTGCCAGCAGTGATTTTATCACAGGGGATTCCTACGAGCAGTACTTC; CDR3 protein: CASSDFITGDSYEQYF
clone size: .; J gene: TRBJ2-7; V gene: TRBV28; D gene: .; CDR3 DNA: TGTGCCAGCAGTTTAGCTGGCTACGAGCAGTACTTC; CDR3 protein: CASSLAGYEQYF
clone size: .; J gene: TRBJ2-7; V gene: TRBV18; D gene: TRBD2; CDR3 DNA: TGTGCCAGCTCACCCCAACTAGCGGGGGACGAGCAGTACTTC; CDR3 protein: CASSPQLAGDEQYF
clone size: .; J gene: TRBJ2-7; V gene: TRBV3-1/TRBV3-2; D gene: .; CDR3 DNA: TGTGCCAGCAGCCCCTTGAGCGGTACCCTCTCCTACGAGCAGTACTTC; CDR3 protein: CASSPLSGTLSYEQYF
clone size: .; J gene: TRBJ2-5; V gene: TRBV11-2; D gene: .; CDR3 DNA: TGTGCCAGCAGCCTCCCTAGCGAAGAGACCCAGTACTTC; CDR3 protein: CASSLPSEETQYF
clone size: .; J gene: TRBJ2-5; V gene: TRBV18; D gene: .; CDR3 DNA: TGTGCCAGCTCACCGGGGGTACCCCAAGAGACCCAGTACTTC; CDR3 protein: CASSPGVPQETQYF
clone size: few; J gene: TRBJ2-1; V gene: TRBV14; D gene: TRBD1; CDR3 DNA: TGTGCCAGCAGCCCTACGCCGGGACAGGGGGCCTGGAATGAGCAGTTCTTC; CDR3 protein: CASSPTPGQGAWNEQFF
clone size: .; J gene: TRBJ2-4; V gene: TRBV14; D gene: .; CDR3 DNA: TGTGCCAGCAGCCAGATAGGTCTAGCCAAAAACATTCAGTACTTC; CDR3 protein: CASSQIGLAKNIQYF
clone size: once; J gene: TRBJ2-1; V gene: TRBV14; D gene: .; CDR3 DNA: TGTGCCAGCAGCCAAGATCATGAGCAGTTCTTC; CDR3 protein: CASSQDHEQFF
clone size: .; J gene: TRBJ1-1; V gene: TRBV25-1; D gene: .; CDR3 DNA: TGTGCCAGCAGTCCCGCGGGGTTGGTCTTGAACACTGAAGCTTTCTTT; CDR3 protein: CASSPAGLVLNTEAFF
clone size: .; J gene: TRBJ1-2; V gene: TRBV2; D gene: TRBD1; CDR3 DNA: TGTGCCAGCAGTAACACAGGGGAGCCCTCTAACTATGGCTACACCTTC; CDR3 protein: CASSNTGEPSNYGYTF
clone size: .; J gene: TRBJ2-7; V gene: TRBV19; D gene: .; CDR3 DNA: TGTGCCAGTAATACAGGGAGAGGCGAGCAGTACTTC; CDR3 protein: CASNTGRGEQYF
clone size: .; J gene: TRBJ2-3; V gene: TRBV3-1/TRBV3-2; D gene: .; CDR3 DNA: TGTGCCAGCAGCCGGAATCGGGGGTGGACGCAGTATTTT; CDR3 protein: CASSRNRGWTQYF
clone size: .; J gene: TRBJ2-4; V gene: TRBV28; D gene: TRBD1; CDR3 DNA: TGTGCCAGCAGTGGGACAGGGGTAGGAAACATTCAGTACTTC; CDR3 protein: CASSGTGVGNIQYF
clone size: .; J gene: TRBJ2-1; V gene: TRBV6-5; D gene: TRBD1; CDR3 DNA: TGTGCCAGCAGTAGCAGACAGGGTCGGCACAATGAGCAGTTCTTC; CDR3 protein: CASSSRQGRHNEQFF
clone size: .; J gene: TRBJ1-6; V gene: TRBV30; D gene: TRBD1; CDR3 DNA: TGTGCCTGGTCCCTAGGGGGACAGGGAAGTTCACCCCTCCACTTT; CDR3 protein: CAWSLGGQGSSPLHF
clone size: .; J gene: TRBJ2-3; V gene: TRBV30; D gene: TRBD2; CDR3 DNA: TGTGCCTGGATCCCACCGGGACTAGCGGGAGGGCCCGCAGATACGCAGTATTTT; CDR3 protein: CAWIPPGLAGGPADTQYF
clone size: .; J gene: TRBJ1-1; V gene: TRBV29-1; D gene: .; CDR3 DNA: TGCAGCGCGATACAGGGCGAGGGCACTGAAGCTTTCTTT; CDR3 protein: CSAIQGEGTEAFF
clone size: .; J gene: TRBJ2-3; V gene: TRBV18; D gene: .; CDR3 DNA: TGTGCCAGCTCCCCGTCGAGGTCCGCGGGCACAGATACGCAGTATTTT; CDR3 protein: CASSPSRSAGTDTQYF
clone size: .; J gene: TRBJ2-5; V gene: TRBV3-1/TRBV3-2; D gene: .; CDR3 DNA: TGTGCCAGCAGCCAACTCGGGGGCGACTGGACCCAGTACTTC; CDR3 protein: CASSQLGGDWTQYF
clone size: .; J gene: TRBJ1-4; V gene: TRBV30; D gene: .; CDR3 DNA: TGTGCCTGGGAATCAGGGATACTGTTTTTT; CDR3 protein: CAWESGILFF
clone size: .; J gene: TRBJ2-7; V gene: TRBV3-1/TRBV3-2; D gene: .; CDR3 DNA: TGTGCCAGCACCACAGGGACCATGCCCATCGAGCAGTACTTC; CDR3 protein: CASTTGTMPIEQYF
clone size: .; J gene: TRBJ2-1; V gene: TRBV7-9; D gene: TRBD2; CDR3 DNA: TGTGCCAGCAGCCCGCGGACTAGCGGCATCTACAATGAGCAGTTCTTC; CDR3 protein: CASSPRTSGIYNEQFF
clone size: once; J gene: TRBJ2-2; V gene: TRBV7-9; D gene: TRBD1; CDR3 DNA: TGTGCCAGCATAAAGGGGGCCGCGAACACCGGGGAGCTGTTTTTT; CDR3 protein: CASIKGAANTGELFF
clone size: .; J gene: TRBJ1-1; V gene: TRBV9; D gene: .; CDR3 DNA: TGTGCCAGCAGCGTAGTGTCCGGAATGAACACTGAAGCTTTCTTT; CDR3 protein: CASSVVSGMNTEAFF
clone size: .; J gene: TRBJ1-4; V gene: TRBV30; D gene: .; CDR3 DNA: TGTGCCTCCCCCGGACAAGATAATGAAAAACTGTTTTTT; CDR3 protein: CASPGQDNEKLFF
clone size: once; J gene: TRBJ1-2; V gene: TRBV5-1; D gene: .; CDR3 DNA: TGCGCCAGCAGCTTGGAGCCCTCCTATGGCTACACCTTC; CDR3 protein: CASSLEPSYGYTF
clone size: .; J gene: TRBJ1-1; V gene: TRBV11-3; D gene: .; CDR3 DNA: TGTGCCAGCAGCTTATCCGGGGCAGGCGGTAAAGTTTTCTTT; CDR3 protein: CASSLSGAGGKVFF
clone size: .; J gene: TRBJ1-1; V gene: TRBV3-1/TRBV3-2; D gene: TRBD1; CDR3 DNA: TGTGCCAGCAGCCTTTCCGGGACAGGGAGGACTGAAGCTTTCTTT; CDR3 protein: CASSLSGTGRTEAFF
clone size: .; J gene: TRBJ2-1; V gene: TRBV29-1; D gene: .; CDR3 DNA: TGCAGCGTTGACCCCACATTTAGGACCTACAATGAGCAGTTCTTC; CDR3 protein: CSVDPTFRTYNEQFF